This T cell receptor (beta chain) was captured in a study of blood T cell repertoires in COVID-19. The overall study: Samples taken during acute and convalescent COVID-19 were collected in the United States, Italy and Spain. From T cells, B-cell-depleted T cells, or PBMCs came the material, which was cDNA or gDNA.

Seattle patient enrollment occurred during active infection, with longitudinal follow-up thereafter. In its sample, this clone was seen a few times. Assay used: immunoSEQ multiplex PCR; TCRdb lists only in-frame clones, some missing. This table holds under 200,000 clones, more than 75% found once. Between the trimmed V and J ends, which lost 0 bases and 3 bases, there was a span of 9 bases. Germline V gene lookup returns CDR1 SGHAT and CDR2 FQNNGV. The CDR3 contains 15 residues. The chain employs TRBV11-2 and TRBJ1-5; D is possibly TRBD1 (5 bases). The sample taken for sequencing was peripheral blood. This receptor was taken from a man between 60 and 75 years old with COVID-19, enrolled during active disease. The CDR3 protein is CASSLESGFNQPQHF. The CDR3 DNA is TGTGCCAGCAGCTTAGAGTCAGGGTTCAATCAGCCCCAGCATTTT.